The entry below gives a single T cell receptor beta chain sequence along with its context. Its antigen is unknown. No much larger clonotype is one base removed from it; base qualities were not supplied. The sample is drawn from a study of radiotherapy plus CTLA-4 blockade in lung cancer listed by TCRdb under 2018. For the wider study: Objective responses occurred in approximately 17% of enrolled patients, and 30% to 35% achieved disease control.

Results the study describes overall, beyond this receptor: Increased serum interferon-beta after radiation, together with early dynamic changes in blood T cell clones, were reported to be the strongest predictors of response. After treatment with radiotherapy and ipilimumab, TCR clones that originated in tumors expanded in peripheral blood.

Per the germline V gene (reference sequence), MNHEY is the CDR1 and SMNVEV is the CDR2. Trimming removed 2 bases from V and 6 bases from J, leaving 10 bases between the germline ends. The CDR3 covers 14 residues, taking in both the cysteine and the phenylalanine. This entry keeps only the CDR3 DNA: 42 bases, framed from base 1. The study evaluated CTLA-4 blockade (ipilimumab) given together with focal radiation therapy in patients who had chemo-refractory metastatic non-small-cell lung cancer. The library was obtained by the immunoSEQ multiplex PCR assay. Imported from immuneACCESS, the table was reduced by TCRdb to in-frame sequences with V and J called. These copies leave out some clones; in studies compared against another copy, an unresolved V gene accounts for under half, and the cause of the remainder is not known. The sample table holds some 46,000 clones, of which 60% to 80% were seen once. The ten largest clonotypes hold over 2% of the sample.

Specimen: peripheral blood, collected from a patient treated with radiotherapy plus ipilimumab. This chain joins TRBV27 to TRBJ2-2; the D gene identity is not certain. The clonotype was recovered from a human donor with non-small cell lung cancer whose response to radiotherapy plus ipilimumab could not be evaluated. The DNA sequence follows: TGTGCCAGCAGTTTACAGTGGGCGTCCGGGGAGCTGTTTTTT. It specifies CASSLQWASGELFF.